These 32 T cell receptor beta chains share one sample of origin, sequenced in a study of T cell responses to AZD1222 COVID-19 vaccine. Profiling relied on immunoSEQ multiplex PCR, and the TCRdb table lists in-frame clones only, not all of them. The sample lists 55,000 to 65,000 clones, 75% to 90% occurring once. The sequencing here drew on peripheral blood, taken 28 days after the second AZD1222 dose. All receptors come from an adult who received the AZD1222 COVID-19 vaccine.

The chain couples TRBV28 to TRBJ1-6, with TRBD1 as a possible D gene (6 bases). Between the trimmed V and J ends, which lost 4 bases and 6 bases, there was a span of 10 bases. Per germline, CDR1 MDHEN and CDR2 SYDVKM. The CDR3 is 14 amino acids. The CDR3 DNA reads as TGTGCCAGCAGTTCTACAGGGCTTAATTCACCCCTCCACTTT. It encodes CASSSTGLNSPLHF. The full variable domain, with the rest looked up from reference TRBV28 and TRBJ1-6, is DVKVTQSSRYLVKRTGEKVFLECVQDMDHENMFWYRQDPGLGLRLIYFSYDVKMKEKGDIPEGYSVSREKKERFSLILESASTNQTSMYLCASSSTGLNSPLHFGNGTRLTVT.

This clone has just a few counts. The rearrangement links TRBV19 to TRBJ2-7, with D possibly being TRBD2 (6 bases). V was trimmed by 0 bases and J by 5 bases, leaving 14 bases between them. Germline values: CDR1 LNHDA, CDR2 SQIVND (reference sequence). CDR3 length equals 15 residues. The CDR3 DNA reads TGTGCCAGTAGTATAGACGCGGGCGGGGCGAACGAGCAGTACTTC. This encodes CASSIDAGGANEQYF.

The rearrangement joins TRBV6-5 to TRBJ2-7, with a weak D call TRBD2 (6 bases). In germline, CDR1 is MNHEY, CDR2 SVGAGI. This CDR3 has 12 amino acids. Deletions cut 8 bases from V and 4 bases from J, with 12 bases between. In DNA, the CDR3 is TGTGCCAGCGGCGGGAAGGTTTACGAGCAGTACTTC. Encoded protein: CASGGKVYEQYF.

The chain joins TRBV4-1 to TRBJ2-3; D is unresolved. Per the germline V gene, CDR1 is MGHRA and CDR2 is YSYEKL. Trimming left V 0 bases short and J 2 bases short, with 6 bases between. The CDR3 spans 14 residues. Here the CDR3 reads CASSQDQATDTQYF. CDR3 coding DNA: TGCGCCAGCAGCCAAGATCAGGCCACAGATACGCAGTATTTT.

The table lists this clone with a few counts. This sequence joins TRBV5-1 and TRBJ2-1; TRBD2 might be the D (5 bases). V lost 1 base to trimming and J lost 0 bases, with 11 bases between them. The length of the CDR3 is 16 residues. From germline, CDR1 is SGHRS and CDR2 YFSETQ. The DNA of the CDR3 is TGCGCCAGCAGCTTGAGCTCGGGGAGCTCCTACAATGAGCAGTTCTTC. This encodes CASSLSSGSSYNEQFF. Looking up the rest from reference TRBV5-1 and TRBJ2-1 gives the full variable domain: KAGVTQTPRYLIKTRGQQVTLSCSPISGHRSVSWYQQTPGQGLQFLFEYFSETQRNKGNFPGRFSGRQFSNSRSEMNVSTLELGDSALYLCASSLSSGSSYNEQFFGPGTRLTVL.

V gene TRBV29-1 combines with J gene TRBJ2-1; TRBD2 is a possible D gene (5 bases). The CDR3 consists of 14 residues. Trimming took off 7 bases at V and 7 bases at J, with 20 bases between the two ends. CDR1 and CDR2 (germline): SQVTM, ANQGSEA. CDR3 residues: CSARRGSMGNEQFF. As DNA, the CDR3 is TGCAGCGCCCGGAGAGGGTCAATGGGGAATGAGCAGTTCTTC.

The chain couples TRBV11-3 to TRBJ2-3, with 9 nucleotides matching TRBD1. The CDR3 totals 16 residues. Germline V gene data show CDR1 as SGHNT and CDR2 as YENEEA. With 5 bases clipped from V and 2 bases from J, the junction kept 8 bases outside the gene matches. CDR3 region: CASSAPGQGYTDTQYF. The CDR3 DNA reads TGTGCCAGCAGCGCACCGGGACAGGGATACACAGATACGCAGTATTTT.

The chain links TRBV2 to TRBJ1-1; 8 nucleotides match TRBD1. The germline V gene encodes CDR1 SNHLY and CDR2 FYNNEI. This CDR3 comprises 17 residues. Trimming cost V 6 bases and J 2 bases; bases outside gene matches: 14. The CDR3 DNA reads TGTGCCAGCAGCGCGCAGGCGGACAGGGATATTAACACTGAAGCTTTCTTT. Its protein is CASSAQADRDINTEAFF.

The chain joins TRBV28 to TRBJ2-7; D is uncertain. With 6 bases removed from V and 2 bases from J, the gap between germline ends came to 8 bases. The CDR3 loop spans 12 amino acids. Looked up from germline, CDR1 is MDHEN and CDR2 is SYDVKM. CDR3 bases: TGTGCCAGCAGCCGAGTAGCCTACGAGCAGTACTTC. Translation: CASSRVAYEQYF. The full variable domain, its missing parts supplied by reference TRBV28 and TRBJ2-7, is DVKVTQSSRYLVKRTGEKVFLECVQDMDHENMFWYRQDPGLGLRLIYFSYDVKMKEKGDIPEGYSVSREKKERFSLILESASTNQTSMYLCASSRVAYEQYFGPGTRLTVT.

The chain employs TRBV28 and TRBJ1-5, with D perhaps matching TRBD1 (6 bases). CDR3 length: 16 amino acids. Germline CDR1 MDHEN, CDR2 SYDVKM. The V end was cut by 6 bases, the J end by 3 bases, with 18 bases between. CDR3 amino acids: CASSKGGGGYNQPQHF. CDR3 in DNA: TGTGCCAGCAGCAAAGGGGGGGGCGGCTACAATCAGCCCCAGCATTTT. The entire variable domain, with the rest obtained from reference TRBV28 and TRBJ1-5, is as follows: DVKVTQSSRYLVKRTGEKVFLECVQDMDHENMFWYRQDPGLGLRLIYFSYDVKMKEKGDIPEGYSVSREKKERFSLILESASTNQTSMYLCASSKGGGGYNQPQHFGDGTRLSIL.

This sequence joins TRBV25-1 and TRBJ1-2, with D uncertain. This CDR3 is built from 14 residues. V was cut by 6 bases and J by 4 bases, with 15 bases left in between. CDR1 and CDR2 (germline): MGHDK, SYGVNS. CDR3 nucleotide sequence: TGTGCCAGCAGCCCCGGCGGCTACTCCTATGGCTACACCTTC. Translated, it gives CASSPGGYSYGYTF.

The V and J genes are TRBV7-2 and TRBJ2-7; D gene ambiguous. With 3 bases removed from V and 0 bases from J, the gap between germline ends came to 9 bases. Germline V gives CDR1 SGHTA, CDR2 FQGNSA. The CDR3 contains 14 residues. The CDR3 coding sequence is TGTGCCAGCAGCTTCTCTGTGAGCTCCTACGAGCAGTACTTC. Its protein product is CASSFSVSSYEQYF.

The rearrangement uses TRBV7-8 and TRBJ2-2; a weak D match, TRBD2 (5 bases). This CDR3 contains 15 residues. Per germline, CDR1 SGHVS and CDR2 FQNEAQ. V was pared by 6 bases and J by 1 base, with 12 bases between. This CDR3 reads CASRNSDWNTGELFF. In DNA, the CDR3 is TGTGCCAGCAGAAATTCGGACTGGAACACCGGGGAGCTGTTTTTT. Supplemented by reference TRBV7-8 and TRBJ2-2, the full variable domain reads GAGVSQSPRYKVAKRGQDVALRCDPISGHVSLFWYQQALGQGPEFLTYFQNEAQLDKSGLPSDRFFAERPEGSVSTLKIQRTQQEDSAVYLCASRNSDWNTGELFFGEGSRLTVL.

J is TRBJ2-2 and V is TRBV10-3; maybe TRBD1 (5 bases). V lost 5 bases, J lost 4 bases, and 20 bases lay in between. The germline V gene encodes CDR1 ENHRY and CDR2 SYGVKD. The CDR3 covers 17 residues. This CDR3 is CAISTGRARGVTGELFF. The CDR3 DNA follows: TGTGCCATCAGTACAGGACGAGCCCGTGGTGTCACCGGGGAGCTGTTTTTT.

The chain has TRBV7-2 and TRBJ2-1; D may be TRBD1 (5 bases). The V end lost 1 base, the J end lost 4 bases, and 11 bases lay between the germline ends. This CDR3 has 15 residues. Germline CDR1 reads SGHTA; CDR2 reads FQGNSA. The DNA of the CDR3 is TGTGCCAGCAGCTTAGAGGGCAGGGAATACAATGAGCAGTTCTTC. Protein product: CASSLEGREYNEQFF.

This chain joins TRBV2 and TRBJ2-3, with 7 bases matching TRBD1. CDR1 is SNHLY, CDR2 FYNNEI, per germline. This CDR3 has 13 amino acids. With V trimmed by 4 bases and J by 5 bases, 3 bases remained unmatched. The CDR3 DNA is TGTGCCAGCAGTGGGGACAGAGAAGATACGCAGTATTTT. Protein product: CASSGDREDTQYF.

The chain recombines TRBV29-1 with TRBJ1-3, with D tentatively TRBD1 (6 bases). This CDR3 comprises 13 residues. Germline V gives CDR1 SQVTM, CDR2 ANQGSEA. V was trimmed by 3 bases and J by 1 base, leaving 7 bases between them. The CDR3 DNA follows: TGCAGCGTTGAGCAGGGGTCTGGAAACACCATATATTTT. Encoded protein: CSVEQGSGNTIYF.

The chain employs TRBV5-6 and TRBJ1-5, with D uncertain. The CDR3 runs 14 residues. The germline CDR1 and CDR2 sequences are SGHDT and YYEEEE. V shed 3 bases and J shed 0 bases, with 7 bases lying between them. In nucleotides, the CDR3 is TGTGCCAGCAGCTGGGGAATTAGCAATCAGCCCCAGCATTTT. As protein: CASSWGISNQPQHF.

The chain couples TRBV18 to TRBJ2-2, with TRBD1 matching 11 bases. The CDR3 totals 17 residues. V shed 2 bases and J 0 bases; nucleotides not matched to a gene: 2. The germline V gene has CDR1 KGHSH and CDR2 LQKENI. In nucleotides, the CDR3 is TGTGCCAGCTCACCAAGGGGACAGGGGGCGAACACCGGGGAGCTGTTTTTT. Translated, it gives CASSPRGQGANTGELFF. Combining the CDR3 with reference TRBV18 and TRBJ2-2 gives the whole variable domain NAGVMQNPRHLVRRRGQEARLRCSPMKGHSHVYWYRQLPEEGLKFMVYLQKENIIDESGMPKERFSAEFPKEGPSILRIQQVVRGDSAAYFCASSPRGQGANTGELFFGEGSRLTVL.

V is TRBV4-3 and J is TRBJ2-6; D possibly corresponds to TRBD1 (6 bases). Germline V CDR1 and CDR2: LGHNA, YSLEER. V lost 5 bases and J lost 4, with 12 bases in between. CDR3 length equals 15 residues. The CDR3 DNA reads TGCGCCAGCAGCGAACAGGGTCCGGGGGCCAACGTCCTGACTTTC. Residues: CASSEQGPGANVLTF.

The rearrangement links TRBV13 to TRBJ2-1; 9 bases line up with TRBD1. The CDR3 extends over 13 amino acids. V was pared by 5 bases and J by 6 bases, with 2 bases of the junction left unmatched. Germline V CDR1 and CDR2: PRHDT, FYEKMQ (reference sequence). CDR3 region: CASSMGQGNEQFF. The CDR3 DNA reads as TGTGCCAGCAGCATGGGACAGGGCAATGAGCAGTTCTTC.

The chain uses TRBV11-1 and TRBJ2-2; D tentatively fits TRBD1 or TRBD2 (5 bases each). Trimming removed 3 bases from V and 4 bases from J, with 9 bases in between. The germline gives CDR1 SGHAT, CDR2 FQDESV (reference sequence). The CDR3 extends over 14 amino acids. The CDR3 reads CASSFSGLTGELFF. The CDR3 bases are TGTGCCAGCAGCTTTTCGGGGCTCACCGGGGAGCTGTTTTTT.

The table lists this clone with a few counts. As DNA, the CDR3 is TGTGCCAGCAGTGACGCGGGGGGGAGAGATACGCAGTATTTT. Translated: CASSDAGGRDTQYF. V usage is TRBV6-4 and J usage is TRBJ2-3; TRBD2 aligns across 9 bases. The ends lost 2 bases at V and 5 bases at J; junction bases unmatched: 2. The germline V gene has CDR1 MRHNA and CDR2 SNTAGT. CDR3 length equals 14 residues.

The chain couples TRBV5-4 to TRBJ2-3; 7 nucleotides agree with TRBD2. Germline V gene data show CDR1 as SGHNT and CDR2 as YYREEE (reference sequence). The CDR3 contains 14 residues. Losses at the gene ends were 3 bases for V and 1 base for J; bases not matched to a gene: 2. The CDR3 DNA reads TGTGCCAGCAGCTGGACTAGGGGCACAGATACGCAGTATTTT. Translating it yields CASSWTRGTDTQYF.

CDR3 region: CSASPREGDTDTQYF. The DNA of the CDR3 is TGCAGTGCCAGTCCGCGGGAGGGCGACACAGATACGCAGTATTTT. This sequence joins TRBV20-1 and TRBJ2-3; TRBD2 agrees at 9 bases. CDR3 length: 15 residues. Germline values: CDR1 DFQATT, CDR2 SNEGSKA (reference sequence). With V trimmed by 6 bases and J by 2 bases, 9 bases remained unmatched.

The genes are TRBV18 and TRBJ2-7, with D uncertain. Trimming shortened V by 3 bases and J by 0 bases, and 15 bases separated the two germline ends. The germline V gene encodes CDR1 KGHSH and CDR2 LQKENI. This CDR3 region has 16 residues. As DNA, the CDR3 is TGTGCCAGCTCACCTTCTCCTCGGCAAAGCTCCTACGAGCAGTACTTC. It is translated as CASSPSPRQSSYEQYF.

This sequence joins TRBV18 and TRBJ2-7, with TRBD1 identical over 9 bases. Trimming at V came to 1 base and at J to 0 bases, leaving 4 bases not matched to a gene. Germline loops: CDR1 KGHSH, CDR2 LQKENI. CDR3 length equals 16 residues. The CDR3 DNA follows: TGTGCCAGCTCACCACACAGGGGGCCGACCTCCTACGAGCAGTACTTC. This gives the protein CASSPHRGPTSYEQYF.

The chain couples TRBV6-1 to TRBJ1-1; D perhaps matches TRBD1 (5 bases). CDR1 and CDR2 from the germline V gene are MNHNS and SASEGT. The CDR3 has 15 residues. V was pared by 1 base and J by 5 bases, with 14 bases between. DNA for the CDR3: TGTGCCAGCAGTGAAGTTCGGGGGGTGGGAACTGAAGCTTTCTTT. Protein: CASSEVRGVGTEAFF.

The chain employs TRBV18 and TRBJ2-1; the match to TRBD2 covers 16 bases. This CDR3 has 15 residues. Trimming cost V 4 bases and J 12 bases; bases outside gene matches: 6. The V gene's germline CDR1 is KGHSH and CDR2 LQKENI. This CDR3 reads CASSLKGLAGGSQFF. The CDR3 coding sequence is TGTGCCAGCTCACTCAAGGGACTAGCGGGAGGGTCGCAGTTCTTC.

The chain is built from TRBV7-8 and TRBJ1-2; 10 bases are shared with TRBD1. This CDR3 region has 15 residues. The V and J ends lost 2 bases and 6 bases, in that order; junction bases with no gene match: 6. The germline V gene has CDR1 SGHVS and CDR2 FQNEAQ. CDR3 nucleotides: TGTGCCAGCAGCTTAAGGACAGGGGGGACGGATGGCTACACCTTC. Amino acids: CASSLRTGGTDGYTF.

The chain links TRBV9 to TRBJ1-1; D perhaps matches TRBD1 (6 bases). With 2 bases removed from V and 4 bases from J, the gap between germline ends came to 15 bases. The germline CDR1 and CDR2 sequences are SGDLS and YYNGEE. This CDR3 comprises 15 residues. Here the CDR3 DNA reads TGTGCCAGCAGCGTCCCGACAGGAGGGAGCACTGAAGCTTTCTTT. Its protein is CASSVPTGGSTEAFF. Full variable domain (rest looked up from reference TRBV9 and TRBJ1-1): DSGVTQTPKHLITATGQRVTLRCSPRSGDLSVYWYQQSLDQGLQFLIQYYNGEERAKGNILERFSAQQFPDLHSELNLSSLELGDSALYFCASSVPTGGSTEAFFGQGTRLTVV.

The rearrangement links TRBV5-3 to TRBJ1-5; D call uncertain. TRBV5-3 is an open reading frame whose function is uncertain. Trimming cost V 5 bases and J 0 bases, with 15 bases left between them. CDR3 size: 16 residues. The CDR3 loop reads CARSRRGPYSNQPQHF. The CDR3 DNA follows: TGTGCCAGAAGTCGCCGAGGCCCTTATAGCAATCAGCCCCAGCATTTT.